These 11 T cell receptor beta chains share one sample of origin, sequenced in a study of T-cell reconstitution after alpha-beta-depleted transplantation in children. It was with unique molecular identifiers that the TCRbeta library was prepared. TCRdb re-called the PCR reads through MiXCR, storing one row per CDR3 protein. The sample gives 420,000 or so distinct CDR3 sequences, roughly a tenth of which show up once; roughly 5.1% is in the top ten. The source was PBMCs from the stem cell graft donor, collected from the stem cell graft. These receptors were collected from a human donor who donated a stem cell graft to a child with acute myeloid leukemia.

This rearrangement joins TRBV6-5 to TRBJ1-2; D may be TRBD1 (6 bases). The CDR3 has 14 residues. Germline CDR1 is MNHEY and CDR2 is SVGAGI. Trimming pared 0 bases from V and 2 bases from J, leaving 7 bases between. CDR3 region: CASSYSTGNYGYTF. The CDR3 region has the DNA TGTGCCAGCAGTTACTCCACAGGGAACTATGGCTACACCTTC.

The chain recombines TRBV7-6 with TRBJ2-3, with 7 bases lining up with TRBD1. The germline V gene encodes CDR1 SGHVS and CDR2 FNYEAQ. The CDR3 spans 14 residues. V dropped 3 bases and J dropped 4; count of bases not matched to a gene: 4. CDR3 loop: CASSFGQAPDTQYF. For the CDR3, the DNA is TGTGCCAGCAGCTTCGGACAGGCTCCAGATACGCAGTATTTT.

This chain uses TRBV12-3 or TRBV12-4 with TRBJ1-6, with 10 bases fitting TRBD1. The CDR3 contains 14 residues. The V segment lost 7 bases and the J segment 7 bases; nucleotides outside the gene matches: 4. The CDR3 DNA sequence: TGTGCCAGCAACATGGACAGGGGGAATTCACCCCTCCACTTT. Protein sequence: CASNMDRGNSPLHF.

This clonotype came up a few times. The gene calls are TRBV20-1 and TRBJ2-7; TRBD2 matches at 8 bases. The CDR3 length is 14 residues. After removal of 3 bases from V and 5 bases from J, the junction contained 9 bases not matched to a gene. CDR1 DFQATT and CDR2 SNEGSKA come from the germline V gene (reference sequence). The CDR3 here is CSASGGAGVDEQYF. In nucleotides, the CDR3 is TGCAGTGCTAGTGGAGGAGCGGGAGTAGACGAGCAGTACTTC.

This clonotype was counted only a few times. The chain carries TRBV5-1 and TRBJ1-2; maybe TRBD1 (5 bases). The germline CDR1 and CDR2 sequences are SGHRS and YFSETQ. The V end lost 4 bases, the J end lost 5 bases, and 15 bases lay between the germline ends. The CDR3 extends over 14 amino acids. The CDR3 here is CASSLGDGGYGYTF. The CDR3 region has the DNA TGCGCCAGCAGCCTAGGGGACGGAGGGTATGGCTACACCTTC.

Written as DNA, the CDR3 is TGTGCCAGCAGAGGATCCGCAGGGGGTGGTGAGCAGTTCTTC. This gives the protein CASRGSAGGGEQFF. V usage is TRBV27 and J usage is TRBJ2-1; 7 bases map to TRBD1. This CDR3 is built from 14 residues. The germline CDR1 and CDR2 sequences are MNHEY and SMNVEV (reference sequence). Trimming cost V 6 bases and J 9 bases; bases outside gene matches: 11.

The chain has TRBV5-1 and TRBJ2-3, with 11 bases fitting TRBD1. This CDR3 has 15 amino acids. After removal of 4 bases from V and 3 bases from J, the junction contained 4 bases not matched to a gene. Germline values: CDR1 SGHRS, CDR2 YFSETQ. The chain's CDR3 is CASSTGQGVTDTQYF. The CDR3 DNA is TGCGCCAGCAGCACGGGACAGGGGGTAACAGATACGCAGTATTTT.

This chain uses TRBV5-6 with TRBJ2-3; D gene ambiguous. Germline values: CDR1 SGHDT, CDR2 YYEEEE. This CDR3 has 17 residues. The V end was cut by 4 bases, the J end by 3 bases, with 21 bases between. In nucleotides, the CDR3 is TGTGCCAGCAGCCAGGACCCCGCGTTGCTTGGTACAGATACGCAGTATTTT. Protein sequence: CASSQDPALLGTDTQYF.

In this sample, this clonotype turned up many times. The chain links TRBV12-3 or TRBV12-4 to TRBJ2-2; D may match TRBD1 or TRBD2 (5 bases each). V gave up 1 base and J gave up 3 bases, with 9 bases separating them. The CDR3 totals 15 residues. CDR3 residues: CASSLGGTHTGELFF. The DNA of the CDR3 is TGTGCCAGCAGTTTAGGTGGGACGCACACCGGGGAGCTGTTTTTT.

This clonotype was seen a few times. The CDR3 here is CASSRTGGQGGANVLTF. In nucleotides, the CDR3 is TGTGCCAGCAGTAGGACAGGGGGCCAAGGTGGGGCCAACGTCCTGACTTTC. J is TRBJ2-6 and V is TRBV7-3, with 11 bases aligning to TRBD1. The CDR3 spans 17 residues. Unmatched junction bases numbered 7, after V lost 6 bases and J lost 3 bases. Per germline, CDR1 SGHTA and CDR2 FQGTGA. Full variable domain (remainder filled in from reference TRBV7-3 and TRBJ2-6): GAGVSQTPSNKVTEKGKYVELRCDPISGHTALYWYRQSLGQGPEFLIYFQGTGAADDSGLPNDRFFAVRPEGSVSTLKIQRTERGDSAVYLCASSRTGGQGGANVLTFGAGSRLTVL.

This clonotype was counted only a few times. J is TRBJ1-6 and V is TRBV5-1; D not certain. Germline V gene lookup returns CDR1 SGHRS and CDR2 YFSETQ. The CDR3 spans 16 residues. The ends were cut back, 3 bases at V and 0 bases at J, with 10 bases in the middle. CDR3 nucleotides: TGCGCCAGCAGCTACTTAGAGAGCTCCTATAATTCACCCCTCCACTTT. It is translated as CASSYLESSYNSPLHF.